These 8 T cell receptor beta chains came from one sample sequenced in a study of blood T cell repertoires in COVID-19. This table comes from immunoSEQ multiplex PCR, and its TCRdb copy is limited to in-frame clones, with some not included. This sample carries 200,000 to 250,000 clones, about 90% of them seen once, and the ten largest clones take 12%. The sample was peripheral blood. The receptors shown here come from a woman aged 18 to 35 who had recovered from COVID-19.

This clone was recorded only once. The rearrangement joins TRBV12-3 or TRBV12-4 to TRBJ1-1; D uncertain. This CDR3 is built from 13 residues. V was pared by 6 bases and J by 0 bases, with 8 bases between. In DNA form, the CDR3 reads TGTGCCAGCAGGTTGACTGTGAACACTGAAGCTTTCTTT. This sequence encodes CASRLTVNTEAFF.

The rearrangement joins TRBV5-1 to TRBJ2-6; TRBD1 might be the D (5 bases). Germline loops: CDR1 SGHRS, CDR2 YFSETQ. The CDR3 runs 15 residues. V shed 6 bases and J shed 0 bases, with 10 bases lying between them. CDR3 amino acids: CASTRDSSGANVLTF. The CDR3 DNA reads as TGCGCCAGCACCAGGGATAGCTCTGGGGCCAACGTCCTGACTTTC. The variable domain in full, with the rest retrieved from reference TRBV5-1 and TRBJ2-6, is KAGVTQTPRYLIKTRGQQVTLSCSPISGHRSVSWYQQTPGQGLQFLFEYFSETQRNKGNFPGRFSGRQFSNSRSEMNVSTLELGDSALYLCASTRDSSGANVLTFGAGSRLTVL.

The chain joins TRBV20-1 to TRBJ1-1; tentatively, D is TRBD1 (5 bases). Germline V CDR1 and CDR2: DFQATT, SNEGSKA (reference sequence). This CDR3 is 14 amino acids long. Trimming took off 3 bases at V and 4 bases at J, with 15 bases between the two ends. The DNA of the CDR3 is TGCAGTGCTAGTTGGGGCAGGGTGGGCACTGAAGCTTTCTTT. It translates to CSASWGRVGTEAFF.

The rearrangement links TRBV7-3 to TRBJ2-7; 7 positions match TRBD2. Germline-derived CDR1 and CDR2 are SGHTA and FQGTGA. This CDR3 comprises 13 residues. The trim removed 3 bases at V and 6 bases at J, leaving 5 bases unmatched. As DNA, the CDR3 is TGTGCCAGCAGCTTCGATGGGGAGGGCGAGCAGTACTTC. Translated, it gives CASSFDGEGEQYF.

Comment on this clone: Other DNA sequences in the sample encode the same CDR3. The chain joins TRBV9 to TRBJ1-6, with TRBD1 matching over 8 bases. The CDR3 covers 16 residues. The germline V gene has CDR1 SGDLS and CDR2 YYNGEE. J gave up 4 bases and V 0 bases, and 3 bases lay outside the gene matches. Here the CDR3 reads CASSVGDRGYNSPLHF. In DNA, the CDR3 is TGTGCCAGCAGCGTAGGTGACAGGGGATATAATTCACCCCTCCACTTT.

This chain joins TRBV7-3 and TRBJ2-1, with TRBD2 identical over 15 bases. The V gene end was trimmed by 5 bases and the J gene end by 7 bases; junction bases not matched to a gene: 6. The CDR3 sequence is 16 residues long. The V gene's germline CDR1 is SGHTA and CDR2 FQGTGA. The CDR3 sequence is CASSPRTSGRGNEQFF. The CDR3 nucleotides read TGTGCCAGCAGCCCCCGGACTAGCGGGAGGGGGAATGAGCAGTTCTTC.

The V call is TRBV7-2, the J call TRBJ2-7; 9 bases match TRBD1. V was pared by 3 bases and J by 4 bases, with 7 bases of the junction left unmatched. The CDR3 has 15 amino acids. Germline loops: CDR1 SGHTA, CDR2 FQGNSA. Written as DNA, the CDR3 is TGTGCCAGCAGCTTCTTGGGACAGGGCTCATACGAGCAGTACTTC. Translation gives CASSFLGQGSYEQYF.

A remark on this clone: Distinct nucleotide sequences in the sample also encode this CDR3. J is TRBJ2-5 and V is TRBV14; D unresolved. V lost 3 bases and J lost 5, with 4 bases in between. The CDR3 loop spans 11 amino acids. Germline CDR1 reads SGHDN; CDR2 reads FVKESK. DNA for the CDR3: TGTGCCAGCAGCCACGGGGAGACCCAGTACTTC. It encodes CASSHGETQYF.